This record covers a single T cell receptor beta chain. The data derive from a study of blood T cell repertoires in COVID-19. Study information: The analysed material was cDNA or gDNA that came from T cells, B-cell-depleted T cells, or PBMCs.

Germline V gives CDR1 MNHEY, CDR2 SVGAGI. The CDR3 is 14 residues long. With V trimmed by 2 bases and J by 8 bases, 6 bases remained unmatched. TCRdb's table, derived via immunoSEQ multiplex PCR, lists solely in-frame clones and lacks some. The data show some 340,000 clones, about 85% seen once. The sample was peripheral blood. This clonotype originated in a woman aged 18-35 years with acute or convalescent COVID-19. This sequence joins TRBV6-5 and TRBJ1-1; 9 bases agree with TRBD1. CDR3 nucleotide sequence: TGTGCCAGCAGTTACGGGGGACAGGGAACCGAAGCTTTCTTT. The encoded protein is CASSYGGQGTEAFF.